Each of the 19 T cell receptor beta chains below was sequenced from the same sample in a study of OX40 agonist ivuxolimab in advanced cancers. Assay: immunoSEQ multiplex PCR; the TCRdb copy retains only in-frame clones and omits some. This sample has under 95,000 clones, with approximately 89% found just once. The specimen comprised CD4+ or CD8+ T cells sorted from blood, sampled in a trial of the OX40 agonist ivuxolimab. These receptors were collected from an adult with an advanced solid tumor such as melanoma, head and neck, liver or kidney cancer.

The chain links TRBV10-2 to TRBJ2-7, with TRBD1 matching 11 bases. The CDR3 is 17 residues long. Germline assignment: CDR1 WSHSY and CDR2 SAAADI. V dropped 3 bases and J dropped 3; count of bases not matched to a gene: 10. The CDR3 spells CASSDLQRTGGFYEQYF. CDR3 coding DNA: TGCGCCAGCAGTGATCTTCAGAGGACAGGGGGCTTCTACGAGCAGTACTTC.

The chain uses TRBV19 and TRBJ2-3; the match to TRBD2 covers 8 bases. V shed 6 bases, J shed 2 bases, and the junction held 4 bases outside the gene matches. The CDR3 runs 14 residues. From germline, CDR1 is LNHDA and CDR2 SQIVND (reference sequence). The chain's CDR3 is CASRVAGSTDTQYF. In DNA form, the CDR3 reads TGTGCCAGTAGGGTAGCGGGGTCCACAGATACGCAGTATTTT.

This chain connects TRBV5-4 to TRBJ2-7; D is unresolved. Germline V gene sequence: CDR1 SGHNT, CDR2 YYREEE (reference sequence). Trimming shortened V by 0 bases and J by 2 bases, and 6 bases separated the two germline ends. This CDR3 is 13 amino acids long. The CDR3 sequence is CASSLGRPYEQYF. CDR3 in DNA: TGTGCCAGCAGCTTGGGGCGGCCCTACGAGCAGTACTTC.

In DNA, the CDR3 is TGTGCCAGTAGTAGTCCTCGCCTAGCGGGAGATGAGACCCAGTACTTC. This sequence encodes CASSSPRLAGDETQYF. The chain has TRBV19 and TRBJ2-5; 10 nucleotides match TRBD2. CDR1 LNHDA and CDR2 SQIVND come from the germline V gene (reference sequence). V lost 4 bases to trimming and J lost 5 bases; unmatched junction nucleotides: 10. The CDR3 loop spans 16 amino acids.

The rearrangement joins TRBV28 to TRBJ1-3; possibly TRBD1 for D (5 bases). CDR1 and CDR2 from the germline V gene are MDHEN and SYDVKM. Trimming took off 6 bases at V and 14 bases at J, with 26 bases between the two ends. The CDR3 extends over 15 amino acids. The CDR3 bases are TGTGCCAGCAGCTCTGCCCAAGGGGCCGATATCATCGTATATTTT. Its translation is CASSSAQGADIIVYF.

The gene calls are TRBV11-2 and TRBJ2-5; D unclear. Germline CDR1 is SGHAT and CDR2 is FQNNGV. V was pared by 5 bases and J by 1 base, with 2 bases between. CDR3 length: 11 residues. The DNA of the CDR3 is TGTGCCAGCAGCATCCAAGAGACCCAGTACTTC. Translating gives CASSIQETQYF.

This chain links TRBV25-1 with TRBJ1-1, with 7 bases identical to TRBD1. The CDR3 extends over 14 amino acids. Germline V gene sequence: CDR1 MGHDK, CDR2 SYGVNS. J lost 1 base, V lost 3 bases, and 2 bases had no gene match. The CDR3 nucleotides are TGTGCCAGCAGTGATTGGACAGGGAACACTGAAGCTTTCTTT. Protein sequence: CASSDWTGNTEAFF.

The V gene is TRBV2, the J gene TRBJ2-2; D remains ambiguous. CDR1 and CDR2 from the germline V gene are SNHLY and FYNNEI. Trimming left V 6 bases short and J 0 bases short, with 11 bases between. The CDR3 covers 15 residues. CDR3 region: CASRDLRSNTGELFF. Written as DNA, the CDR3 is TGTGCCAGCAGGGACCTTCGGTCGAACACCGGGGAGCTGTTTTTT.

CDR3 region: CASSERAGGALGFYEQYF. The DNA of the CDR3 is TGTGCCAGCAGTGAAAGGGCAGGGGGCGCGCTGGGTTTCTACGAGCAGTACTTC. The J gene is TRBJ2-7, the V gene TRBV2; TRBD1 matches at 8 bases. CDR1 is SNHLY, CDR2 FYNNEI, per germline. The CDR3 is 18 residues long. V gave up 2 bases and J gave up 3 bases; unmatched junction bases: 15. Complete variable domain (other parts from reference TRBV2 and TRBJ2-7): EPEVTQTPSHQVTQMGQEVILRCVPISNHLYFYWYRQILGQKVEFLVSFYNNEISEKSEIFDDQFSVERPDGSNFTLKIRSTKLEDSAMYFCASSERAGGALGFYEQYFGPGTRLTVT.

The V and J genes are TRBV30 and TRBJ2-1; maybe TRBD2 (6 bases). The CDR3 runs 13 residues. V shed 5 bases and J shed 9 bases, with 17 bases lying between them. The V gene's germline CDR1 is GTSNPN and CDR2 SVGIG (reference sequence). This CDR3 reads CAWGGTAFSEQFF. In DNA form, the CDR3 reads TGTGCCTGGGGGGGGACTGCCTTTAGTGAGCAGTTCTTC.

J is TRBJ2-7 and V is TRBV5-1, with D unclear. Trimming left V 0 bases short and J 4 bases short, with 17 bases between. This CDR3 has 16 amino acids. Germline V gene data show CDR1 as SGHRS and CDR2 as YFSETQ. The CDR3 loop is CASSLGGVDPFYEQYF. CDR3 in DNA: TGCGCCAGCAGCTTGGGAGGCGTTGACCCTTTTTACGAGCAGTACTTC.

V is TRBV5-1 and J is TRBJ2-3; weak D call: TRBD2 (6 bases). Germline assignment: CDR1 SGHRS and CDR2 YFSETQ. This CDR3 is 14 amino acids long. V was cut by 5 bases and J by 2 bases, with 12 bases left in between. The CDR3 DNA reads as TGCGCCAGCAGAACGGGCGGGGACACAGATACGCAGTATTTT. Translated, it gives CASRTGGDTDTQYF.

The CDR3 DNA follows: TGTGCCAGTAGTACCCAGGGACGGTCGGGGGGAAAACTGTTTTTT. This encodes CASSTQGRSGGKLFF. The V gene is TRBV19, the J gene TRBJ1-4; D is possibly TRBD1 (5 bases). The V end lost 4 bases, the J end lost 10 bases, and 19 bases lay between the germline ends. Germline V CDR1 and CDR2: LNHDA, SQIVND (reference sequence). This CDR3 is built from 15 residues. The variable domain in full, completed from reference TRBV19 and TRBJ1-4, reads DGGITQSPKYLFRKEGQNVTLSCEQNLNHDAMYWYRQDPGQGLRLIYYSQIVNDFQKGDIAEGYSVSREKKESFPLTVTSAQKNPTAFYLCASSTQGRSGGKLFFGSGTQLSVL.

The chain carries TRBV19 and TRBJ1-2, with TRBD1 matching 10 bases. CDR3 length equals 16 residues. V trimming: 6 bases; J trimming: 4 bases; junction bases outside the gene matches: 11. Germline CDR1 and CDR2: LNHDA and SQIVND (reference sequence). The CDR3 region has the DNA TGTGCCAGTAGCCCATCGGGGGACAGGGGAGGCTATGGCTACACCTTC. It codes for CASSPSGDRGGYGYTF.

The chain links TRBV20-1 to TRBJ1-1; D gene ambiguous. The CDR3 length is 11 residues. V lost 4 bases and J lost 5, with 8 bases in between. Germline-derived CDR1 and CDR2 are DFQATT and SNEGSKA (reference sequence). In nucleotides, the CDR3 is TGCAGTGCTAAAGCCTTAACTGAAGCTTTCTTT. Its protein product is CSAKALTEAFF.

The rearrangement links TRBV5-1 to TRBJ2-5; the D gene could be TRBD1 or TRBD2 (5 bases each). Germline CDR1 reads SGHRS; CDR2 reads YFSETQ. This CDR3 is built from 14 residues. V dropped 4 bases and J dropped 5 bases, with 15 bases sitting between them. The CDR3 DNA sequence: TGCGCCAGCAGCCGTACTGAGGGGTGGGAGACCCAGTACTTC. Its translation: CASSRTEGWETQYF.

In its sample, this clone was seen once. The chain recombines TRBV18 with TRBJ2-2; D ambiguous. The CDR3 consists of 16 residues. The V gene lost 3 bases and the J gene lost 0 bases, with 11 bases spanning the gap. The germline V gene encodes CDR1 KGHSH and CDR2 LQKENI. CDR3 amino acids: CASSPPGRTNTGELFF. The CDR3 nucleotides read TGTGCCAGCTCACCGCCGGGCCGAACGAACACCGGGGAGCTGTTTTTT.

The gene calls are TRBV6-1 and TRBJ1-2, with D maybe TRBD1 (5 bases). The CDR3 runs 13 residues. V dropped 7 bases and J dropped 7 bases, with 16 bases sitting between them. Germline loops: CDR1 MNHNS, CDR2 SASEGT. This CDR3 reads CASKYRQGSGYTF. In nucleotides, the CDR3 is TGTGCCAGCAAGTATAGGCAGGGTTCTGGCTACACCTTC.

The rearrangement joins TRBV27 to TRBJ2-7; D may be TRBD1 (5 bases). With 6 bases removed from V and 0 bases from J, the gap between germline ends came to 12 bases. The CDR3 has 14 amino acids. Germline V lookup: CDR1 MNHEY, CDR2 SMNVEV (reference sequence). The CDR3 DNA is TGTGCCAGCAGACCGCCAGGGTACTCCTACGAGCAGTACTTC. Translation: CASRPPGYSYEQYF.